One and the same sample provided the 17 T cell receptor beta chains below, sequenced in a study of T cell repertoires in cytomegalovirus infection (dated by TCRdb to the late 2010s). No antigens are known for them. The instrument was an Illumina HiSeq 1500. The raw public data were reprocessed by TCRdb itself: fastp quality trimming at Q25, MiXCR clonotype calling, in-frame beta chains only. Each CDR3 protein gets just one entry, which takes the most common genes and DNA from the rows behind it. This sample comprises nearly 700,000 distinct CDR3 sequences, around 32% of them detected only once. The ten largest clones add up to around a sixth of the sample. Reading the label with the study, this specimen's treatment or condition is: in vitro stimulation with specific CMV peptide epitopes to enrich CMV-specific T cells. The source was cultured PBMCs, collected from culture after CMV antigen stimulation. Receptors originate from a human donor in good health (CMV status not recorded). Some clones in this sample may be carry-over from other donors' samples.

This clonotype has a handful of counts. The chain combines TRBV7-2 with TRBJ2-1; no clear D. Trimming removed 5 bases at V and 0 bases at J, with 20 bases between. The CDR3 consists of 18 residues. Per the germline V gene, CDR1 is SGHTA and CDR2 is FQGNSA. The CDR3 DNA reads TGTGCCAGCAGCACCACCTTGACAAACCCAAGCTCCTACAATGAGCAGTTCTTC. Its protein is CASSTTLTNPSSYNEQFF. The full variable domain, completed using reference TRBV7-2 and TRBJ2-1, is GAGVSQSPSNKVTEKGKDVELRCDPISGHTALYWYRQSLGQGLEFLIYFQGNSAPDKSGLPSDRFSAERTGGSVSTLTIQRTQQEDSAVYLCASSTTLTNPSSYNEQFFGPGTRLTVL.

The chain recombines TRBV7-6 with TRBJ2-1; TRBD1 aligns across 8 bases. Trimming cost V 3 bases and J 9 bases; bases outside gene matches: 7. The CDR3 consists of 14 residues. Germline V gene data show CDR1 as SGHVS and CDR2 as FNYEAQ. As DNA, the CDR3 is TGTGCCAGCAGCTTGCCGGGACAGGTTTTTGAGCAGTTCTTC. This encodes CASSLPGQVFEQFF.

The sample holds many counts of this clonotype. V and J are TRBV19 and TRBJ1-5; D gene ambiguous. Looked up from germline, CDR1 is LNHDA and CDR2 is SQIVND (reference sequence). Trimming took 7 bases from V and 0 from J, leaving 13 bases between them. The CDR3 sequence is 15 residues long. The CDR3 region is CASNPTIYSNQPQHF. The CDR3 nucleotides are TGTGCCAGTAATCCGACAATCTATAGCAATCAGCCCCAGCATTTT.

The V and J genes are TRBV6-1 and TRBJ2-3; TRBD2 might be the D (6 bases). This CDR3 is built from 11 residues. Looked up from germline, CDR1 is MNHNS and CDR2 is SASEGT. Trimming took 0 bases from V and 12 from J, leaving 7 bases between them. CDR3 sequence: CASSEALAQYF. In DNA, the CDR3 is TGTGCCAGCAGTGAAGCACTAGCTCAGTATTTT.

This clonotype occurred a few times. This chain connects TRBV20-1 to TRBJ1-4; 10 nucleotides match TRBD1. The CDR3 consists of 17 residues. V was clipped by 0 bases and J by 3 bases; unmatched bases: 7. The germline V gene encodes CDR1 DFQATT and CDR2 SNEGSKA (reference sequence). The CDR3 protein is CSARDDPGTGANEKLFF. The CDR3 coding sequence is TGCAGTGCTAGAGATGATCCCGGGACAGGGGCTAATGAAAAACTGTTTTTT.

This clonotype was detected a few times. This sequence joins TRBV11-2 and TRBJ2-7; 9 bases agree with TRBD1. The germline V gene encodes CDR1 SGHAT and CDR2 FQNNGV. V lost 5 bases, J lost 2 bases, and 13 bases stayed unmatched. The CDR3 loop spans 17 amino acids. CDR3 loop: CASSLGQGYPVPYEQYF. The CDR3 region has the DNA TGTGCCAGCAGCCTTGGACAGGGGTACCCGGTACCCTACGAGCAGTACTTC. The full variable domain, with the rest looked up from reference TRBV11-2 and TRBJ2-7, is EAGVAQSPRYKIIEKRQSVAFWCNPISGHATLYWYQQILGQGPKLLIQFQNNGVVDDSQLPKDRFSAERLKGVDSTLKIQPAKLEDSAVYLCASSLGQGYPVPYEQYFGPGTRLTVT.

The rearrangement joins TRBV28 to TRBJ2-3; TRBD1 matches at 8 bases. V lost 6 bases and J lost 2; bases outside the gene matches: 1. This CDR3 is 13 amino acids long. Germline CDR1 and CDR2: MDHEN and SYDVKM. The CDR3: CASRTGVTDTQYF. CDR3 nucleotide sequence: TGTGCCAGCAGGACAGGGGTCACAGATACGCAGTATTTT.

In its sample, this clonotype was seen a few times. The V call is TRBV20-1, the J call TRBJ1-5; the D is unclear. The V and J ends lost 0 bases and 3 bases respectively, with 6 bases between them. Germline CDR1 is DFQATT and CDR2 is SNEGSKA (reference sequence). The CDR3 extends over 13 amino acids. CDR3 in amino acids: CSARDRYNQPQHF. DNA of the CDR3: TGCAGTGCTAGAGACAGGTACAATCAGCCCCAGCATTTT.

The V gene is TRBV15, the J gene TRBJ2-3, with D tentatively TRBD1 or TRBD2 (5 bases each). The CDR3 runs 15 residues. The germline V gene has CDR1 LNHNV and CDR2 YYDKDF (reference sequence). The V end was cut by 5 bases, the J end by 3 bases, with 15 bases between. The CDR3 DNA follows: TGTGCCACCAGCCTCGACAGAGGGAAGACAGATACGCAGTATTTT. It encodes CATSLDRGKTDTQYF.

The rearrangement links TRBV2 to TRBJ1-6; the D is unclear. This CDR3 comprises 18 residues. CDR1 is SNHLY, CDR2 FYNNEI, per germline. The ends were cut back, 0 bases at V and 0 bases at J, with 12 bases in the middle. The CDR3: CASSEALRGVSYNSPLHF. As DNA, the CDR3 is TGTGCCAGCAGTGAAGCGCTTCGTGGAGTCTCCTATAATTCACCCCTCCACTTT.

This clonotype was seen a handful of times. This rearrangement joins TRBV7-2 to TRBJ1-3; D unclear. Germline-derived CDR1 and CDR2 are SGHTA and FQGNSA. The length of the CDR3 is 16 residues. V lost 8 bases and J 2 bases, leaving 19 bases between the germline ends. CDR3 in DNA: TGTGCCAGCCACATGGATATCGGGGTGACTGGAAACACCATATATTTT. Its translation is CASHMDIGVTGNTIYF.

CDR3 DNA sequence: TGTGCCAGCAGCCCACGGGGACTAGCGGGAGCATCTCCCGAGCAGTACTTC. Protein: CASSPRGLAGASPEQYF. The V call is TRBV7-2, the J call TRBJ2-7; 14 bases align to TRBD2. The CDR3 extends over 17 amino acids. The J segment lost 6 bases and the V segment lost 5 bases, leaving 12 bases of the junction unmatched. Germline lookup yields CDR1 SGHTA and CDR2 FQGNSA.

This clonotype has a handful of counts. The chain couples TRBV12-3 or TRBV12-4 to TRBJ2-7; D unresolved. CDR3 size: 15 residues. Trimming cost V 3 bases and J 1 base, with 13 bases left between them. The CDR3 loop is CASSLNPGASYEQYF. CDR3 nucleotide sequence: TGTGCCAGCAGTTTGAATCCGGGCGCATCCTACGAGCAGTACTTC.

This clonotype has just one count. The chain has TRBV7-2 and TRBJ1-2; TRBD1 matches 7 bases. Germline V lookup: CDR1 SGHTA, CDR2 FQGNSA. The V and J ends lost 5 bases and 5 bases, in that order; junction bases with no gene match: 14. CDR3 size: 16 residues. CDR3 DNA sequence: TGTGCCAGCAGCCGACCACTCCGGGACAGCAAATATGGCTACACCTTC. Translated, it gives CASSRPLRDSKYGYTF.

The V gene is TRBV4-2, the J gene TRBJ1-2; D remains ambiguous. Germline CDR1 is LGHNA and CDR2 is YNFKEQ. The V end lost 0 bases, the J end lost 6 bases, and 14 bases lay between the germline ends. This CDR3 comprises 15 residues. The CDR3 loop is CASSQDYTAEDGYTF. In nucleotides, the CDR3 is TGTGCCAGCAGCCAAGATTATACAGCGGAGGATGGCTACACCTTC.

This clonotype was seen a handful of times. The rearrangement uses TRBV7-2 and TRBJ1-6; weak D call: TRBD1 (5 bases). V lost 5 bases and J 9 bases, leaving 17 bases between the germline ends. Germline V gene data show CDR1 as SGHTA and CDR2 as FQGNSA. The CDR3 is 15 residues long. The CDR3 nucleotides read TGTGCCAGCAGCGAACTTGGGGGTTGGCTTTCACCCCTCCACTTT. Translated, it gives CASSELGGWLSPLHF.

This chain uses TRBV6-1 with TRBJ1-5; D is ambiguous. The CDR3 spans 13 residues. CDR1 is MNHNS and CDR2 is SASEGT in the germline V gene. The CDR3 region is CASAHNVAQPQHF. The CDR3 coding sequence is TGTGCGTCGGCGCACAATGTGGCTCAGCCCCAGCATTTT.